This note documents a single T cell receptor beta chain sequence. Its target is unknown. Where ophthalmopathy was present, donors had moderate-to-severe activity, CAS ≥3, NOSPECS ≥4 and duration under 3 months. Exclusion applied to patients with other autoimmune diseases, uncontrolled infections, pregnancy or lactation. This specimen comes from a study of Graves' ophthalmopathy and Graves' hyperthyroidism. Study as a whole: There was a collection of peripheral blood at initial diagnosis, before any treatment.

Amplification from RNA transcripts yielded the TCR beta CDR3 regions. HTBI primers served in a first-round RT-PCR, which a second-round multiplex PCR followed. TCRdb passed the multiplex PCR reads through MiXCR, listing each CDR3 protein once. The sample lists hundreds of thousands of distinct CDR3 sequences, 40% seen once, with 44% in the top ten. The CDR3 consists of 12 residues. The ends were cut back, 3 bases at V and 5 bases at J, with 5 bases in the middle. Germline CDR1 KGHDR, CDR2 SFDVKD. Overall study results and limits: The blood repertoire also included most expanded thyroid clonotypes above 0.001 frequency.

The receptor comes from an adult man with Graves' ophthalmopathy. Sequenced material: peripheral blood. This chain joins TRBV24-1 and TRBJ2-3; D remains unclear. CDR3 loop: CATSDTRDTQYF. The DNA of the CDR3 is TGTGCCACCAGTGATACCCGAGATACGCAGTATTTT.